This T cell receptor beta chain was captured in a study of blood T cell repertoires in COVID-19. Some clones are missing from TCRdb's copy, which holds only in-frame ones; the method was immunoSEQ multiplex PCR. Of 55,000 to 85,000 clones in the sample, 90% are singletons; the top ten hold about 5.1%. The receptor was derived from a woman younger than 35 with acute or convalescent COVID-19. Sequenced sample: peripheral blood.

CDR3 nucleotides: TGTGCCAGCAGTGGAAGCGCCCTGGGACTCTACGAGAGCGATGAGCAGTTCTTC. This sequence encodes CASSGSALGLYESDEQFF. V gene TRBV2 combines with J gene TRBJ2-1; D is possibly TRBD2 (6 bases). Per germline, CDR1 SNHLY and CDR2 FYNNEI. The CDR3 length is 18 residues. V gave up 4 bases and J gave up 8 bases, with 27 bases separating them.